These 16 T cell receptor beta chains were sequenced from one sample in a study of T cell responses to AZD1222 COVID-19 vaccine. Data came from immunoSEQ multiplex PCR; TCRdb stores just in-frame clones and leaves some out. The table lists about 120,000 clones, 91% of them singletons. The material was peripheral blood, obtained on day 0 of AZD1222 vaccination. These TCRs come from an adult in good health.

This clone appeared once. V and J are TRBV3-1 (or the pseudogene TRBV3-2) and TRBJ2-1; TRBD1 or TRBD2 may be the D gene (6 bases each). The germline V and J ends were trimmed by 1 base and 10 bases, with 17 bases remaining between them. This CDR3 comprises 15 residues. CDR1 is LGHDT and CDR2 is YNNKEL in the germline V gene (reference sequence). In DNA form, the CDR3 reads TGTGCCAGCAGCCAAGTCTCGAGTAGGGGGAGGGAGCAGTTCTTC. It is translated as CASSQVSSRGREQFF.

The CDR3 DNA sequence: TGCGCCAGCAGCCAAGAGGGGTCAACAGATACGCAGTATTTT. Translation gives CASSQEGSTDTQYF. This chain connects TRBV4-3 to TRBJ2-3; no clear D gene. The CDR3 runs 14 residues. Per germline, CDR1 LGHNA and CDR2 YSLEER. Trimming removed 0 bases from V and 3 bases from J, with 7 bases in between.

CDR3 residues: CASNQRGRRNTEAFF. For the CDR3, the DNA is TGTGCCAGCAACCAGAGGGGACGAAGGAACACTGAAGCTTTCTTT. The chain links TRBV7-9 to TRBJ1-1, with D perhaps TRBD1 (5 bases). Germline-derived CDR1 and CDR2 are SEHNR and FQNEAQ (reference sequence). V was cut by 7 bases and J by 1 base, with 16 bases left in between. The CDR3 runs to 15 residues.

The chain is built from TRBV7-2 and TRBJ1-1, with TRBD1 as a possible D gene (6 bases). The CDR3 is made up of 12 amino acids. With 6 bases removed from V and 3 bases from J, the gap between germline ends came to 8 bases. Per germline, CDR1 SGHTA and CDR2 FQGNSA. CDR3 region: CASSQGHTEAFF. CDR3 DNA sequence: TGTGCCAGCAGTCAGGGGCACACTGAAGCTTTCTTT.

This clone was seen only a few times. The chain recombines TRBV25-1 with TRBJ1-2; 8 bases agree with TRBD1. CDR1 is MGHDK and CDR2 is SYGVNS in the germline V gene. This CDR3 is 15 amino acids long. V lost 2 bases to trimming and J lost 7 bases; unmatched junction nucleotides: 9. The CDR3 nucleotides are TGTGCCAGCAGTGAAGCTCTGGGGCAGGGGGCTGGCTACACCTTC. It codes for CASSEALGQGAGYTF.

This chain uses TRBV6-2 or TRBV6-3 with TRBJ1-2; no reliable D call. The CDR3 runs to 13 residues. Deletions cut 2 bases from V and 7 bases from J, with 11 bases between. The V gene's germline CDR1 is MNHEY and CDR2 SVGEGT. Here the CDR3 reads CASSYLGVGGYTF. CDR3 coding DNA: TGTGCCAGCAGTTACCTCGGGGTCGGTGGCTACACCTTC.

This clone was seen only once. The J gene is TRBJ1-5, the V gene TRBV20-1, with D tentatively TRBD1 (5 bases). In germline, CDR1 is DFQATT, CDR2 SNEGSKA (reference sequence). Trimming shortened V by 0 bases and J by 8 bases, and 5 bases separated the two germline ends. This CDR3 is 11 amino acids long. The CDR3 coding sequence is TGCAGTGCTAGAGACAGGGAGCCCCAGCATTTT. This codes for CSARDREPQHF.

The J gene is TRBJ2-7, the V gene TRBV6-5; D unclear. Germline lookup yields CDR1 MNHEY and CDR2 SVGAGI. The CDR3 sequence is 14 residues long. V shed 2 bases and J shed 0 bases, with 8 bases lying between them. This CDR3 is CASSYGPASYEQYF. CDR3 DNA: TGTGCCAGCAGTTACGGCCCAGCCTCCTACGAGCAGTACTTC.

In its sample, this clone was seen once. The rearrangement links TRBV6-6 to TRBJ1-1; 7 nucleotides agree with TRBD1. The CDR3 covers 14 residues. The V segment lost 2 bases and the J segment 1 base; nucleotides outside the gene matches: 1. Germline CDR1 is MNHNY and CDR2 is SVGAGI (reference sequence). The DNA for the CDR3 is TGTGCCAGCAGTTACGGGACAGCGAACACTGAAGCTTTCTTT. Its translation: CASSYGTANTEAFF.

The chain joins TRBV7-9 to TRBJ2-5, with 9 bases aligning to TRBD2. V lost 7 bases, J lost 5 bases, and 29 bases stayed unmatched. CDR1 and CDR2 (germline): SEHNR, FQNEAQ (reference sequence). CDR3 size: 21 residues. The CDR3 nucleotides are TGTGCCAGCACGGAGTGGATGCGGGACACTTATAGCGGGGGCATCCGGGAGACCCAGTACTTC. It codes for CASTEWMRDTYSGGIRETQYF.

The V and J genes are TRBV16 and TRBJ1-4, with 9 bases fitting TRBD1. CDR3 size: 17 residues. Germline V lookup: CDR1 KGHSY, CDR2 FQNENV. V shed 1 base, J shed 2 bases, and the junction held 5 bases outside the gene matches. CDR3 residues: CASSQLTGGATNEKLFF. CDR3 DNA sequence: TGTGCCAGCAGCCAATTGACAGGGGGTGCCACTAATGAAAAACTGTTTTTT.

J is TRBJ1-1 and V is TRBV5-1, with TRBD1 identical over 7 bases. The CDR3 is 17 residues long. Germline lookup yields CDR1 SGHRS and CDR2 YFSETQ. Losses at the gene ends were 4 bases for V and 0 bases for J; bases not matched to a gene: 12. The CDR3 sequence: CASSIIQGPLMNTEAFF. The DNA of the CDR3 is TGCGCCAGCAGCATCATACAGGGGCCCCTCATGAACACTGAAGCTTTCTTT.

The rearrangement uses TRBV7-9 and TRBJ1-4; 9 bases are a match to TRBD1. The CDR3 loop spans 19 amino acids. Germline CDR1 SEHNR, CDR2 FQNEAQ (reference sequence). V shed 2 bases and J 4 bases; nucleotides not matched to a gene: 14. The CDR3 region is CASSLRDGTGSVLNEKLFF. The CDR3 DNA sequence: TGTGCCAGCAGCTTACGGGATGGGACAGGGAGCGTCCTTAATGAAAAACTGTTTTTT.

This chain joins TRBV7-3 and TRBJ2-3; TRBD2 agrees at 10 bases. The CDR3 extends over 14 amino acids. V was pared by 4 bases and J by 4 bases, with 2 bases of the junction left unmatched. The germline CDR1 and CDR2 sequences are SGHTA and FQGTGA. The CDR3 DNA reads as TGTGCCAGCAGCTATAGCGGGGGGTCAGATACGCAGTATTTT. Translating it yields CASSYSGGSDTQYF.

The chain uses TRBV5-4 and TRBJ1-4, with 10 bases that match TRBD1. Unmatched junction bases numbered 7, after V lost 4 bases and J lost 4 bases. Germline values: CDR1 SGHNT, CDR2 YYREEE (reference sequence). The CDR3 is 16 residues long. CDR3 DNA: TGTGCCAGCAGCCTAGGAGGACAGGGGGTTAATGAAAAACTGTTTTTT. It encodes CASSLGGQGVNEKLFF. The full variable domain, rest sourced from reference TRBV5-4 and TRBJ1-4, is ETGVTQSPTHLIKTRGQQVTLRCSSQSGHNTVSWYQQALGQGPQFIFQYYREEENGRGNFPPRFSGLQFPNYSSELNVNALELDDSALYLCASSLGGQGVNEKLFFGSGTQLSVL.

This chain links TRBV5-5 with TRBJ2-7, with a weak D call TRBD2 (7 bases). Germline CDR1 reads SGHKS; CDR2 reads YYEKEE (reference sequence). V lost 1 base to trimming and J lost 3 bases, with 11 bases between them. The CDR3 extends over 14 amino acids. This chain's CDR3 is CASSLIGGDYEQYF. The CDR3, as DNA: TGTGCCAGCAGCTTGATAGGGGGGGACTACGAGCAGTACTTC.